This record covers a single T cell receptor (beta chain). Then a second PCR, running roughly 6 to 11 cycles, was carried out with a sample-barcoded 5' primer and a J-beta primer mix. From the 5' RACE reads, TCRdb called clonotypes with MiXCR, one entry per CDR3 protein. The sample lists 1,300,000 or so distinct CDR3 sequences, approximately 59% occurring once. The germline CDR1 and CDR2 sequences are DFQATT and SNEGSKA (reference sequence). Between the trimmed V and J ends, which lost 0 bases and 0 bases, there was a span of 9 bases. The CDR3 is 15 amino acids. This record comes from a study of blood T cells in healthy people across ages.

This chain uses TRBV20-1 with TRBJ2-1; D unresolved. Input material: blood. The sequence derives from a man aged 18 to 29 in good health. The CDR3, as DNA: TGCAGTGCTAGAGAGTCCAAAAGCTCCTACAATGAGCAGTTCTTC. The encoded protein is CSARESKSSYNEQFF.